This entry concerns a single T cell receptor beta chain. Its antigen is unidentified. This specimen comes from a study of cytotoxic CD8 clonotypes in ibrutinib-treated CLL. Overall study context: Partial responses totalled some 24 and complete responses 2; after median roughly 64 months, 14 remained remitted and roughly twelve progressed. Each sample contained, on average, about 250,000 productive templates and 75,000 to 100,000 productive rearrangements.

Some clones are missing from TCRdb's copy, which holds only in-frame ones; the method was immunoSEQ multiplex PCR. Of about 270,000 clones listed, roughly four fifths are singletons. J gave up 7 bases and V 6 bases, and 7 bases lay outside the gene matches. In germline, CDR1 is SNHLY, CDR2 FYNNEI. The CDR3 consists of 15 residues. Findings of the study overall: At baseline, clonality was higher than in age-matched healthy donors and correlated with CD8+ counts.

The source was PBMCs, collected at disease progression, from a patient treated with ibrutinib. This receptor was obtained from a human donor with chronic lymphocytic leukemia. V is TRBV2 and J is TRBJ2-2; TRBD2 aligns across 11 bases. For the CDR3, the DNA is TGTGCCAGCAGACGACTAGCGGGACGCGGCGGGGAGCTGTTTTTT. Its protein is CASRRLAGRGGELFF.